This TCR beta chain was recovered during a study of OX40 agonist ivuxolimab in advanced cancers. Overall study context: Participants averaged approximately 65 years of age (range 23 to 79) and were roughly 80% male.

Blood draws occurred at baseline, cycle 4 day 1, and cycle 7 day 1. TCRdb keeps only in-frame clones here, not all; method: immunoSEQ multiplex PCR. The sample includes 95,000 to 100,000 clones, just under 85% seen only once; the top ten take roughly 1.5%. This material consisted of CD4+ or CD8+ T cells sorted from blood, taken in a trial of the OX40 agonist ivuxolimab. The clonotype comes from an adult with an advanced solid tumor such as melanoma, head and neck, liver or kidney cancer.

This CDR3 is CASSQNGAGELFF. The CDR3 bases are TGTGCCAGCTCCCAAAACGGGGCCGGGGAGCTGTTTTTT. The V call is TRBV18, the J call TRBJ2-2; possibly TRBD2 for D (5 bases). The V end was cut by 6 bases, the J end by 6 bases, with 11 bases between. Per germline, CDR1 KGHSH and CDR2 LQKENI. This CDR3 has 13 residues.